Detailed here is one T cell receptor (beta chain). As yet, its antigen is unknown. The entry originates in a study of shared clonotypes between healthy human individuals. In the study's own analysis: Sequence data from immunoSEQ were junction-only and lacked quality scores; consequently, filtering differed. TCRdb's copy holds only in-frame clones and misses some; the assay was immunoSEQ multiplex PCR. The V and J calls and clone size come from that table; D and trimming were worked out from the DNA. The table shows roughly 1.5 million clones, with under 99% occurring only once. Study findings and constraints: Memory subsets generally showed lower estimated richness than naive subsets.

The specimen was naive CD4+ T cells sorted from blood. The sample's subset: CD45RA+ positively selected. This sequence was found in a man younger than 45 in good health.

The CDR3 coding sequence is TGCGCCAGCAGCCAAGTCTTTTTCGACGACTACGAGCAGTACTTC. Amino acids: CASSQVFFDDYEQYF. The V call is TRBV4-3, the J call TRBJ2-7; no firm D call. V was trimmed by 1 base and J by 3 bases, leaving 13 bases between them. Germline V gene sequence: CDR1 LGHNA, CDR2 YSLEER. The CDR3 length is 15 residues.